This T cell receptor beta chain was sequenced in a study of blood T cell repertoires in COVID-19. In the study overall: Material from acute and convalescent COVID-19 was sourced from the United States, Italy and Spain.

The germline V gene has CDR1 SGHRS and CDR2 YFSETQ. V shed 4 bases, J shed 3 bases, and the junction held 5 bases outside the gene matches. The CDR3 runs 16 residues. This clone was recorded only once. In the original processing: Amplification of reference gene primers was used by the study to estimate nucleated cell counts. The repertoire was sequenced with immunoSEQ multiplex PCR; TCRdb's copy has only in-frame clones and lacks some. For V, J and clone size, that table is used; D and trimming come from the DNA. The data contain under 350,000 clones, 65% to 90% of them singletons. Source material: peripheral blood. This clonotype was obtained from a human donor in a cohort sampled during active COVID-19. The rearrangement links TRBV5-1 to TRBJ1-6, with 9 nucleotides matching TRBD1. The DNA of the CDR3 is TGCGCCAGCAGCCCGGGACAGGGAGGCTATAATTCACCCCTCCACTTT. This sequence encodes CASSPGQGGYNSPLHF.